The clone carrying this T cell receptor beta chain has just a few counts. The antigen is not known. TCRdb analysed the 5' RACE reads with MiXCR anew, one entry per CDR3 protein. Among a few hundred thousand distinct CDR3 sequences listed, approximately 3.6% were seen once. The sample comes from a study of T cells after yellow fever vaccination. Study results and caveats: Overlap between CD4 and CD8 compartments was detected for a small share of clonotypes.

Trimming pared 2 bases from V and 0 bases from J, leaving 11 bases between. The CDR3 loop spans 16 amino acids. The V gene's germline CDR1 is ENHRY and CDR2 SYGVKD. The TCR comes from a man aged 18 to 30 who received the YFV17D yellow fever vaccine. The source was PBMCs, collected 15 days after the yellow fever booster vaccination. The chain uses TRBV10-3 and TRBJ1-3; maybe TRBD1 (6 bases). CDR3 sequence reads: CAISERQEGSGNTIYF. CDR3 DNA sequence: TGTGCCATCAGTGAGAGACAGGAGGGCTCTGGAAACACCATATATTTT.